The rows below give T cell receptor beta chains drawn from one sample of a study of blood T cell repertoires in COVID-19. Assay: immunoSEQ multiplex PCR; the TCRdb copy retains only in-frame clones and omits some. In the table there are a few hundred thousand clones, approximately 88% of which are singletons. The sequencing input was peripheral blood. These receptors originate from a woman in her forties or fifties with COVID-19, enrolled during active disease. The CDR3 runs from the conserved cysteine through the conserved F or W. D genes are given only for firm matches.

CDR3aa: CASSFGHRADTQYF
d_gene: NA
j_gene: TRBJ2-3
v_gene: TRBV11-3

CDR3aa: CASSRSPTGVDTQYF
d_gene: TRBD1
j_gene: TRBJ2-3
v_gene: TRBV6-5

CDR3aa: CASSFNEARRTDTQYF
d_gene: NA
j_gene: TRBJ2-3
v_gene: TRBV27

CDR3aa: CASSLYYRAGSGAFF
d_gene: NA
j_gene: TRBJ1-1
v_gene: TRBV4-1

CDR3aa: CASSPRGSNQGYTF
d_gene: NA
j_gene: TRBJ1-2
v_gene: TRBV19

CDR3aa: CASSRDRAGNQPQHF
d_gene: TRBD1
j_gene: TRBJ1-5
v_gene: TRBV9

CDR3aa: CASSQYSGGARQETQYF
d_gene: TRBD2
j_gene: TRBJ2-5
v_gene: TRBV4-2

CDR3aa: CASKSPGGDETQYF
d_gene: TRBD2
j_gene: TRBJ2-5
v_gene: TRBV10-2

CDR3aa: CASSRSGAPYEQYF
d_gene: NA
j_gene: TRBJ2-7
v_gene: TRBV6-6

CDR3aa: CATSIRTQYTGELFF
d_gene: NA
j_gene: TRBJ2-2
v_gene: TRBV15